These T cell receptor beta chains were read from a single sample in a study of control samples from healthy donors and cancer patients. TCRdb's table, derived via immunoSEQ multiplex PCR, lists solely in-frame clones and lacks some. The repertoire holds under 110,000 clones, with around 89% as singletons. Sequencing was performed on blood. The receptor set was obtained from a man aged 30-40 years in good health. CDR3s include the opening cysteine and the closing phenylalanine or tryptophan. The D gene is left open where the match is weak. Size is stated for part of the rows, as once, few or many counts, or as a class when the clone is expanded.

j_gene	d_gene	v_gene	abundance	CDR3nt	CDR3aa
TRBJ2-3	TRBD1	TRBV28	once	TGTGCCAGCAGTCCCGTACAGGGGTTCGACACAGATACGCAGTATTTT	CASSPVQGFDTDTQYF
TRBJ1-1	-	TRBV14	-	TGTGCCAGCAGCCAAGGGGGGGGCCTGGAAGCTTTCTTT	CASSQGGGLEAFF
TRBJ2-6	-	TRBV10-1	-	TGCGCCAGCAGTGACGGGGGCTCTGGGGCCAACGTCCTGACTTTC	CASSDGGSGANVLTF
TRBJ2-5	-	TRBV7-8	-	TGTGCCAGCAGCTTAGTAGGGCGCGCCTTACCCTCCGGGGAGACCCAGTACTTC	CASSLVGRALPSGETQYF
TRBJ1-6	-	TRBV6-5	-	TGTGCCAGCAAGAGGAGCTCCTATAATTCACCCCTCCACTTT	CASKRSSYNSPLHF
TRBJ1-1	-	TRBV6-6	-	TGTGCCAGCACCTTAATATCCGGGGCCCGTGAAGCTTTCTTT	CASTLISGAREAFF
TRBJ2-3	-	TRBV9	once	TGTGCCAGCAGCGTAGGACCCCAAGGGACAGATACGCAGTATTTT	CASSVGPQGTDTQYF
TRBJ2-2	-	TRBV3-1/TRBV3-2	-	TGTGCCAGCAGCCGCTTCACGAACACCGGGGAGCTGTTTTTT	CASSRFTNTGELFF
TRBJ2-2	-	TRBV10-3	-	TGTGCCATCAGTGAGTCGCTCGGGGTGGGGGACACCGGGGAGCTGTTTTTT	CAISESLGVGDTGELFF
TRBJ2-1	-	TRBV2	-	TGTGCCAGCAGGGGCCTGGGGCAGTCAAATGAGCAGTTCTTC	CASRGLGQSNEQFF
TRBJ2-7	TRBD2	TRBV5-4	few	TGTGCCAGCAGCCATAGCGGGATGAGCTCCTACGAGCAGTACTTC	CASSHSGMSSYEQYF
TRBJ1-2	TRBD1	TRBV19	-	TGTGCCAGTAGCCTGAAAAGACAGGGGGCAGACTATGGCTACACCTTC	CASSLKRQGADYGYTF
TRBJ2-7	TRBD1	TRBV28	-	TGTGCCAGCAGTTTATACCGGACAGGGGGCGACGAGCAGTACTTC	CASSLYRTGGDEQYF
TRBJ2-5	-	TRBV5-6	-	TGTGCCAGCAGCTTGGCCGGACAGCAAGAGACCCAGTACTTC	CASSLAGQQETQYF
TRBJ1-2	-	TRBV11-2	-	TGTGCCAGCAGCTTAGAAAGGGGCTCCTATGGCTACACCTTC	CASSLERGSYGYTF
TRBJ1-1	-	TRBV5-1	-	TGCGCCAGCAGCTTGGAGGGCGGACGGGCCACTGAAGCTTTCTTT	CASSLEGGRATEAFF
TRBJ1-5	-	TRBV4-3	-	TGCGCCAGCAGCCAAGATGTTCATCAGCCCCAGCATTTT	CASSQDVHQPQHF
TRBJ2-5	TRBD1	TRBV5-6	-	TGTGCCAGCACTAAAATTCTCGGACAGGGGAGAAAAGAGACCCCGTACTTC	CASTKILGQGRKETPYF
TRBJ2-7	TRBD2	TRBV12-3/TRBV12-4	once	TGTGCCAGCAGTTTAGCGGGAGGGTACGAGCAGTACTTC	CASSLAGGYEQYF
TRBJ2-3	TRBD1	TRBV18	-	TGTGCCAGCTCACTAAACAGGGGAACAGATACGCAGTATTTT	CASSLNRGTDTQYF
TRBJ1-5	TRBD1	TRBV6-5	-	TGTGCCAGCAGTCGCCAGGGGGATCAGCCCCAGCATTTT	CASSRQGDQPQHF
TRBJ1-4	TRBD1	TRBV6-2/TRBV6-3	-	TGTGCCAGCAGTCGACCACGGACAGGGGGGGATGAAAAACTGTTTTTT	CASSRPRTGGDEKLFF
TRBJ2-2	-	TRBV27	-	TGTGCCAGCACCTGGGGCGGGGAGCTGTTTTTT	CASTWGGELFF
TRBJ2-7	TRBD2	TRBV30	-	TGTGCCTGGCGACTAGCGGAGAAGACCTACGAGCAGTACTTC	CAWRLAEKTYEQYF
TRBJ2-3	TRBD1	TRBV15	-	TGTGCCACCAGCAGTCTACAGGGGTCAGATACGCAGTATTTT	CATSSLQGSDTQYF
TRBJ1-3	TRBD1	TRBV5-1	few	TGCGCCAGCAGCCCCGGGGGGGACAGAAAAGACGCCGGCACCATATATTTT	CASSPGGDRKDAGTIYF
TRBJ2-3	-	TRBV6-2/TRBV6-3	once	TGTGCCAGCAGTTCCCTAAACAGAGCTCGCGATACGCAGTATTTT	CASSSLNRARDTQYF
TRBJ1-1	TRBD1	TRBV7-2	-	TGTGCCAGCAGCAAGGGACAGGGGGCGTTTGAAGCTTTCTTT	CASSKGQGAFEAFF
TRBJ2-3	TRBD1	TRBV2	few	TGTGCCAGCAGCCGACAGGGGGGGGATACGCAGTATTTT	CASSRQGGDTQYF
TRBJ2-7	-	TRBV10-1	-	TGCGCCAGCAGTCCACGCCGCCGGGACTCCTACGAGCAGTACTTC	CASSPRRRDSYEQYF
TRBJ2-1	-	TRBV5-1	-	TGCGCCAGCAGCTTGGGACCGAGCTCCTACAATGAGCAGTTCTTC	CASSLGPSSYNEQFF
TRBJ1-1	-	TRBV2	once	TGTGCCAGCACAGGAGGGGACACTGAAGCTTTCTTT	CASTGGDTEAFF
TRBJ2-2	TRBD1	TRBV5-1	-	TGCGCCAGCAGCGAGACAGGGCCCGTCACCGGGGAGCTGTTTTTT	CASSETGPVTGELFF
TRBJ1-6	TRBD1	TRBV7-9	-	TGTGCCAGCAGCTCCGGGACAGGGGGAGAATCACCCCTCCACTTT	CASSSGTGGESPLHF
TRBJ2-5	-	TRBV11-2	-	TGTGCCAGCAGCCCCACGGGGGAGACCCAGTACTTC	CASSPTGETQYF
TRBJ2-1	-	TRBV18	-	TGTGCCAGCTCACCACAGATAGGGGACTCCTACAATGAGCAGTTCTTC	CASSPQIGDSYNEQFF
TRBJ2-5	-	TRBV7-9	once	TGTGCCAGCAGCTTGGGTTCGGGGCTCCAAGAGACCCAGTACTTC	CASSLGSGLQETQYF
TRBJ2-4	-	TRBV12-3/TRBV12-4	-	TGTGCCAGCAGTTTACCGCCGAACATTCAGTACTTC	CASSLPPNIQYF
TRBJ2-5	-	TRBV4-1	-	TGCGCCAGCAGCCAAGGACAACAAGAGACCCAGTACTTC	CASSQGQQETQYF
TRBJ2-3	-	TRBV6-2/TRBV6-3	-	TGTGCCAGCAGTAAAGGAGACACCTCAGATACGCAGTATTTT	CASSKGDTSDTQYF
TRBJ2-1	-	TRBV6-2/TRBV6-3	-	TGTGCCAGCAGCCGGTCCCCAGCAAATGAGCAGTTCTTC	CASSRSPANEQFF
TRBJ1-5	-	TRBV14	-	TGTGCCAGCAGCCAAGATCTAGGGGTGAATCAGCCCCAGCATTTT	CASSQDLGVNQPQHF
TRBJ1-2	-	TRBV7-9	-	TGTGCCAGCACCCACGGGGGGGCCTATGGCTACACCTTC	CASTHGGAYGYTF
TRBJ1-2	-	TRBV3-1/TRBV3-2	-	TGTGCCAGCAGCCAAGGGTCAGGGTATGGCTACACCTTC	CASSQGSGYGYTF
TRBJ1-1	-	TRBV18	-	TGTGCCAGCTCACCACCGGGGGGGGAGAACACTGAAGCTTTCTTT	CASSPPGGENTEAFF
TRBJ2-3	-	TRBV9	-	TGTGCCAGCAGCGTAGCTGCGGGCACAAATACGCAGTATTTT	CASSVAAGTNTQYF
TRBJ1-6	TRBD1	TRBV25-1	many	TGTGCCAGCAGCACAGGGGGGAGTAATTCACCCCTCCACTTT	CASSTGGSNSPLHF
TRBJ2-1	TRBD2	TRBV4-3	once	TGCGCCAGCAGCCAAGACCCCCAGCGGGAGTGGGATGAGCAGTTCTTC	CASSQDPQREWDEQFF
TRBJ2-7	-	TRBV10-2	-	TGCGCCAGCAGTGGACTCTTCAACTACTCCTACGAGCAGTACTTC	CASSGLFNYSYEQYF
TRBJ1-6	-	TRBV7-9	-	TGTGCCAGCAGCTTTGGGACCTCGATAAGCGATTCACCCCTCCACTTT	CASSFGTSISDSPLHF
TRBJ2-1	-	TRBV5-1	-	TGCGCCAGCAGCCTGACGAGCGATGAGCAGTTCTTC	CASSLTSDEQFF
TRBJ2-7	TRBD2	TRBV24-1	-	TGTGCCACCAGTGACACTAGCGGGGACTACGAGCAGTACTTC	CATSDTSGDYEQYF
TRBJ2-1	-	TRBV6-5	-	TGTGCCAGCAGTTACTCCCGAGGGGGCAATGAGCAGTTCTTC	CASSYSRGGNEQFF
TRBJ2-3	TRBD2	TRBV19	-	TGTGCCAGTAGTATCCTAGCGGGGAGGACAGATACGCAGTATTTT	CASSILAGRTDTQYF
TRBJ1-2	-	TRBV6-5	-	TGTGCCAGCGCCTTACTCCCCGGGGATGGCTACACCTTC	CASALLPGDGYTF
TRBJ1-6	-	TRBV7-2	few	TGTGCCAGCAGCCCCCGAAACACGGTTAATTCACCCCTCCACTTT	CASSPRNTVNSPLHF